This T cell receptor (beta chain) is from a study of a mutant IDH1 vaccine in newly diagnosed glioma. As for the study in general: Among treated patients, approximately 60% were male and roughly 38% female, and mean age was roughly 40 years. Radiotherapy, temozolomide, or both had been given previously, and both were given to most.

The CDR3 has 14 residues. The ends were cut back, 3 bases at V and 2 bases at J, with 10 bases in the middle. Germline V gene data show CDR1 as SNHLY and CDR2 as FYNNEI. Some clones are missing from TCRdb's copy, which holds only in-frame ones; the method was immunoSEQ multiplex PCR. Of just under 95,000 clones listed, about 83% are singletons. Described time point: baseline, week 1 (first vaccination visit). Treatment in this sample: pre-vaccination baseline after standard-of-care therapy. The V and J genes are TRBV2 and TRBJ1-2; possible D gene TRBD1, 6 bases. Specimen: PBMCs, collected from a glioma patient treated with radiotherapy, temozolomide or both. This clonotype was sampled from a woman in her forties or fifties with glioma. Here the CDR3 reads CASSDLGANYGYTF. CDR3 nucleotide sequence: TGTGCCAGCAGTGATTTGGGGGCCAACTATGGCTACACCTTC.